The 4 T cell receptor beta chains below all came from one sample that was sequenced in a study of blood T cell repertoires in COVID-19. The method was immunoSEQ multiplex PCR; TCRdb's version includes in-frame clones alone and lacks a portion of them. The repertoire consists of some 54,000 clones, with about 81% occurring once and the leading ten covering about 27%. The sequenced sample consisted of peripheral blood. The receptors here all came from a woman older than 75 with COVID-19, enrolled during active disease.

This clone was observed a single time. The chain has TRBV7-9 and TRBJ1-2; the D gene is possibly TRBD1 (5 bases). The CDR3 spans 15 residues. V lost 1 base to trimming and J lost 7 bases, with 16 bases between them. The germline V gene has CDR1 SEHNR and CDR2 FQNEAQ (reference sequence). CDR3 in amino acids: CASSLGTGLLVGYTF. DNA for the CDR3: TGTGCCAGCAGCTTAGGTACAGGCCTTCTAGTTGGCTACACCTTC.

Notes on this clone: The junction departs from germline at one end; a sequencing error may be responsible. As DNA, the CDR3 is TGTGCTAGCAGCTTAAAGGTACGTTGTAGCGGTACTAGCACAGATACGCAGTATTTT. As protein: CASSLKVRCSGTSTDTQYF. The genes are TRBV7-7 and TRBJ2-3, with D maybe TRBD2 (6 bases). The germline V gene has CDR1 SSHAT and CDR2 FNYEAQ (reference sequence). CDR3 length: 19 amino acids.

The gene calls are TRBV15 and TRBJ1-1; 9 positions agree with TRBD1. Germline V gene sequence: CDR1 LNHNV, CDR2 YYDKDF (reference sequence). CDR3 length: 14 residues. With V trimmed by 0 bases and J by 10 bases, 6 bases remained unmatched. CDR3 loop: CATSRDMGQGVAFF. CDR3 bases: TGTGCCACCAGCAGAGATATGGGACAGGGAGTAGCTTTCTTT.

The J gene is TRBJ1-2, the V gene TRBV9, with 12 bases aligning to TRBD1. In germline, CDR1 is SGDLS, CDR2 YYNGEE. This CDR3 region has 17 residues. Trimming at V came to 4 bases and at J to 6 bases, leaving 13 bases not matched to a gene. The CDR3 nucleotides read TGTGCCAGCAGCTCTGACTTGGGGGACAGGGGGCAGGATGGCTACACCTTC. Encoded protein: CASSSDLGDRGQDGYTF.